These 26 T cell receptor beta chains came from one sample sequenced in a study of long-term antiretroviral therapy in people with HIV. The libraries were made with immunoSEQ v3.0 at survey level. The repertoire was sequenced with immunoSEQ multiplex PCR; TCRdb's copy has only in-frame clones and lacks some. The sample has approximately 15,000 clones, around nine tenths seen once. The starting material was unsorted PBMCs, obtained 6.9 years after starting antiretroviral therapy. These receptors were obtained from a man between 50 and 59 years old with HIV.

About this clone itself: Other DNA sequences in this sample translate to the same CDR3. V gene TRBV27 combines with J gene TRBJ2-1; D ambiguous. The length of the CDR3 is 13 residues. The germline gives CDR1 MNHEY, CDR2 SMNVEV (reference sequence). Trimming removed 3 bases from V and 4 bases from J, with 7 bases in between. The CDR3 loop is CASSFSPYNEQFF. The DNA for the CDR3 is TGTGCCAGCAGTTTCAGTCCGTACAATGAGCAGTTCTTC.

The CDR3 sequence is CASSIGGSEAFF. CDR3 DNA: TGTGCCAGTAGTATAGGGGGCTCTGAAGCTTTCTTT. This rearrangement joins TRBV19 to TRBJ1-1; possible D gene TRBD1, 5 bases. This CDR3 has 12 amino acids. Per germline, CDR1 LNHDA and CDR2 SQIVND (reference sequence). V lost 1 base and J 6 bases, leaving 6 bases between the germline ends.

In regard to this clone: At one end, the junction sequence differs from germline, possibly due to a read error. The chain combines TRBV5-1 with TRBJ2-2, with 8 bases that match TRBD2. Per germline, CDR1 SGHRS and CDR2 YFSETQ. The CDR3 loop spans 16 amino acids. The CDR3 is CASGLTGGPGTGELFF. The CDR3 bases are TGCGCCAGCGGCTTGACGGGAGGGCCGGGAACCGGGGAGCTGTTTTTT. Variable domain in full (rest from reference TRBV5-1 and TRBJ2-2): KAGVTQTPRYLIKTRGQQVTLSCSPISGHRSVSWYQQTPGQGLQFLFEYFSETQRNKGNFPGRFSGRQFSNSRSEMNVSTLELGDSALYLCASGLTGGPGTGELFFGEGSRLTVL.

The genes are TRBV5-6 and TRBJ2-1; 7 nucleotides line up with TRBD1. The CDR3 extends over 15 amino acids. V trimming: 4 bases; J trimming: 4 bases; junction bases outside the gene matches: 8. Germline CDR1 reads SGHDT; CDR2 reads YYEEEE. CDR3 sequence (DNA): TGTGCCAGCAGCCCCTCGGACAGGCCTTACAATGAGCAGTTCTTC. Translated: CASSPSDRPYNEQFF.

The rearrangement uses TRBV29-1 and TRBJ2-7, with a possible D match to TRBD1 (7 bases). This CDR3 has 12 residues. Trimming took 7 bases from V and 0 from J, leaving 10 bases between them. Germline CDR1 reads SQVTM; CDR2 reads ANQGSEA. The CDR3 region is CSGGTASYEQYF. The CDR3 DNA is TGCAGCGGCGGGACAGCCTCCTACGAGCAGTACTTC.

This chain uses TRBV19 with TRBJ2-5, with TRBD1 identical over 8 bases. CDR1 is LNHDA and CDR2 is SQIVND in the germline V gene (reference sequence). V was pared by 6 bases and J by 5 bases, with 11 bases of the junction left unmatched. This CDR3 has 15 amino acids. Written as DNA, the CDR3 is TGTGCCAGTAGGACTGGACAGGGAACGGGGGAGACCCAGTACTTC. Amino acid sequence: CASRTGQGTGETQYF.

This chain links TRBV27 with TRBJ2-7; D gene ambiguous. The CDR3 extends over 15 amino acids. The V end was cut by 3 bases, the J end by 4 bases, with 16 bases between. In germline, CDR1 is MNHEY, CDR2 SMNVEV (reference sequence). The CDR3 sequence is CASSFLRPTKYEQYF. The CDR3 nucleotides read TGTGCCAGCAGTTTTCTGCGGCCTACTAAGTACGAGCAGTACTTC.

The rearrangement uses TRBV5-1 and TRBJ2-7, with 9 bases matching TRBD1. The V gene end was trimmed by 6 bases and the J gene end by 2 bases; junction bases not matched to a gene: 6. This CDR3 spans 14 amino acids. CDR1 is SGHRS, CDR2 YFSETQ, per germline. The CDR3 here is CASTATGGAYEQYF. The CDR3 bases are TGCGCCAGCACAGCCACAGGGGGCGCCTACGAGCAGTACTTC.

The V call is TRBV28, the J call TRBJ1-4; D may be TRBD1 (5 bases). Germline V gives CDR1 MDHEN, CDR2 SYDVKM. Trimming removed 5 bases from V and 8 bases from J, with 18 bases in between. The CDR3 contains 15 residues. CDR3 nucleotides: TGTGCCAGCAGTACCCCCGGGACCACCGGGGAAAAACTGTTTTTT. The encoded protein is CASSTPGTTGEKLFF.

The gene calls are TRBV7-2 and TRBJ2-1; no reliable D call. Trimming removed 3 bases at V and 7 bases at J, with 13 bases between. Germline V gene sequence: CDR1 SGHTA, CDR2 FQGNSA. The CDR3 spans 14 residues. The chain's CDR3 is CASSFLWGSNEQFF. The CDR3 region has the DNA TGTGCCAGCAGCTTTTTGTGGGGTTCGAATGAGCAGTTCTTC.

This chain joins TRBV9 and TRBJ2-1; D might be TRBD1 (5 bases). V lost 0 bases, J lost 6 bases, and 19 bases lay in between. This CDR3 contains 17 residues. Germline V CDR1 and CDR2: SGDLS, YYNGEE. The CDR3, as DNA: TGTGCCAGCAGCGTAGCGCCTTCGAGGAAAGGGGTCAATGAGCAGTTCTTC. It codes for CASSVAPSRKGVNEQFF.

This clone was counted only a few times. The V gene is TRBV6-6, the J gene TRBJ1-5; no clear D. Germline CDR1 and CDR2: MNHNY and SVGAGI (reference sequence). The CDR3 is made up of 13 amino acids. V was pared by 0 bases and J by 5 bases, with 5 bases between. CDR3 residues: CASSYSYYQPQHF. DNA for the CDR3: TGTGCCAGCAGTTACTCTTACTATCAGCCCCAGCATTTT.

This rearrangement joins TRBV4-3 to TRBJ2-2, with 8 bases fitting TRBD1. Looked up from germline, CDR1 is LGHNA and CDR2 is YSLEER. The J segment lost 5 bases and the V segment lost 5 bases, leaving 7 bases of the junction unmatched. The CDR3 totals 15 residues. The CDR3 bases are TGCGCCAGCAGCTCATCAGGGGGCGAGACCGGGGAGCTGTTTTTT. Protein sequence: CASSSSGGETGELFF.

This sequence joins TRBV19 and TRBJ1-2; no firm D call. Germline values: CDR1 LNHDA, CDR2 SQIVND (reference sequence). Trimming stripped 0 bases from V and 4 bases from J, with 6 bases between. This CDR3 has 13 amino acids. Here the CDR3 DNA reads TGTGCCAGTAGTATAGATCTGATCTATGGCTACACCTTC. Its protein product is CASSIDLIYGYTF.

This chain links TRBV28 with TRBJ2-7; tentatively, D is TRBD1 or TRBD2 (5 bases each). Germline V gene sequence: CDR1 MDHEN, CDR2 SYDVKM. The V gene lost 3 bases and the J gene lost 2 bases, with 14 bases spanning the gap. The CDR3 loop spans 15 amino acids. CDR3: CASSFGGPLTYEQYF. The CDR3 DNA is TGTGCCAGCAGTTTTGGGGGACCGTTGACCTACGAGCAGTACTTC.

The gene calls are TRBV5-4 and TRBJ2-5; no clear D gene. CDR3 length: 14 residues. V lost 6 bases to trimming and J lost 4 bases, with 16 bases between them. From germline, CDR1 is SGHNT and CDR2 YYREEE (reference sequence). The CDR3 reads CASNNPNSRETQYF. The CDR3 region has the DNA TGTGCCAGCAACAACCCGAATAGCCGAGAGACCCAGTACTTC.

The chain couples TRBV5-4 to TRBJ2-1, with 7 bases aligning to TRBD2. Trimming removed 4 bases from V and 10 bases from J; junction bases left unmatched: 8. Germline CDR1 SGHNT, CDR2 YYREEE (reference sequence). The CDR3 sequence is 13 residues long. The CDR3: CASSPVLAVEQFF. As DNA, the CDR3 is TGTGCCAGCAGCCCCGTCCTAGCGGTAGAGCAGTTCTTC.

V and J are TRBV30 and TRBJ2-7; no clear D gene. The CDR3 covers 13 residues. Trimming stripped 4 bases from V and 3 bases from J, with 13 bases between. CDR1 is GTSNPN and CDR2 is SVGIG in the germline V gene (reference sequence). The CDR3 spells CAWTPLGNYEQYF. The CDR3 DNA reads TGTGCCTGGACCCCCCTGGGAAACTACGAGCAGTACTTC.

This clone was seen only a few times. The chain employs TRBV7-2 and TRBJ2-7; 7 bases are shared with TRBD2. Per germline, CDR1 SGHTA and CDR2 FQGNSA. There are 15 residues in the CDR3. V lost 1 base, J lost 0 bases, and 3 bases stayed unmatched. The CDR3 reads CASSLVPSGSYEQYF. Written as DNA, the CDR3 is TGTGCCAGCAGCTTAGTCCCTAGCGGCTCCTACGAGCAGTACTTC.

The chain links TRBV29-1 to TRBJ2-1; the match to TRBD1 covers 7 bases. The CDR3 covers 13 residues. The V gene end was trimmed by 7 bases and the J gene end by 5 bases; junction bases not matched to a gene: 8. Germline CDR1 reads SQVTM; CDR2 reads ANQGSEA. The CDR3 coding sequence is TGCAGCGCTATGAAGGGGACAGACAATGAGCAGTTCTTC. Translating gives CSAMKGTDNEQFF.

The chain carries TRBV14 and TRBJ2-3; 7 bases line up with TRBD2. Germline V gene sequence: CDR1 SGHDN, CDR2 FVKESK. After removal of 4 bases from V and 4 bases from J, the junction contained 2 bases not matched to a gene. The CDR3 covers 13 residues. In DNA, the CDR3 is TGTGCCAGCAGCCTGCGGGGGTCAGATACGCAGTATTTT. Amino acid sequence: CASSLRGSDTQYF.

The CDR3 DNA follows: TGTGCCCGTAGGGGGATCATGAACACCGGGGAGCTGTTTTTT. Protein: CARRGIMNTGELFF. This sequence joins TRBV30 and TRBJ2-2; perhaps TRBD1 as D (6 bases). This CDR3 region has 14 residues. Per germline, CDR1 GTSNPN and CDR2 SVGIG (reference sequence). Trimming removed 8 bases at V and 1 base at J, with 14 bases between.

This clone was counted between two and nine times. The gene calls are TRBV4-3 and TRBJ2-5, with TRBD2 identical over 9 bases. CDR3 length equals 17 residues. Per germline, CDR1 LGHNA and CDR2 YSLEER. V lost 0 bases and J lost 7; bases outside the gene matches: 12. CDR3 in amino acids: CASSQDILAGNIGTQYF. CDR3 in DNA: TGCGCCAGCAGCCAAGATATCCTAGCGGGAAACATCGGGACCCAGTACTTC.

In its sample, this clone ranks as hyperexpanded (1% or more). V gene TRBV5-5 combines with J gene TRBJ1-1; TRBD1 matches at 7 bases. Germline V gives CDR1 SGHKS, CDR2 YYEKEE (reference sequence). The CDR3 spans 12 residues. V lost 6 bases, J lost 6 bases, and 5 bases stayed unmatched. In DNA form, the CDR3 reads TGTGCCAGCAACCTAGGGGGCCCTGAAGCTTTCTTT. Its translation: CASNLGGPEAFF.

The rearrangement uses TRBV16 and TRBJ2-7; D perhaps matches TRBD1 (6 bases). Germline V lookup: CDR1 KGHSY, CDR2 FQNENV. The CDR3 runs 16 residues. V lost 3 bases to trimming and J lost 2 bases, with 17 bases between them. CDR3 sequence: CASSHFSRDTPYEQYF. In DNA form, the CDR3 reads TGTGCCAGCAGCCATTTTAGCCGGGACACTCCCTACGAGCAGTACTTC.

The chain is built from TRBV28 and TRBJ1-2; D is unresolved. CDR3 length equals 13 residues. Between the trimmed V and J ends, which lost 6 bases and 8 bases, there was a span of 16 bases. Per germline, CDR1 MDHEN and CDR2 SYDVKM. CDR3 amino acids: CASSRGLPPGYTF. As DNA, the CDR3 is TGTGCCAGCAGCCGCGGTCTACCACCGGGCTACACCTTC.